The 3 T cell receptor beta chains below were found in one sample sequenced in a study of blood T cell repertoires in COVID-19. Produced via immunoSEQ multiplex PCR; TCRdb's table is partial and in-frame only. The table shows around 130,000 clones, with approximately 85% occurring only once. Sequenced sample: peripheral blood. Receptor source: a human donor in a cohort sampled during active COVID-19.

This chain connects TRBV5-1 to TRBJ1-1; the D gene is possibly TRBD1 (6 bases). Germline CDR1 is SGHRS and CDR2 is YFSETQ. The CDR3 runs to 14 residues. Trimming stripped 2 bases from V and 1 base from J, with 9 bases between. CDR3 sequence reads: CASSLQGGNTEAFF. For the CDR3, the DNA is TGCGCCAGCAGCTTACAAGGGGGGAACACTGAAGCTTTCTTT.

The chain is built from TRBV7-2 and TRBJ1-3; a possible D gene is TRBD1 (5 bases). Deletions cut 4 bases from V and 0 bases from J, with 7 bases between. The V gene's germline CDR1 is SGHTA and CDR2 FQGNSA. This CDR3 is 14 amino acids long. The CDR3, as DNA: TGTGCCAGCAGCTCGGACAACTCTGGAAACACCATATATTTT. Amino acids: CASSSDNSGNTIYF.

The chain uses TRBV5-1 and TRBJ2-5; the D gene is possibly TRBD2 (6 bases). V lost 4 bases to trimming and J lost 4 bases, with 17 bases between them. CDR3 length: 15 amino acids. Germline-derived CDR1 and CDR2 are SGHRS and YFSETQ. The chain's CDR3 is CASSGAGRGLETQYF. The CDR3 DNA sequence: TGCGCCAGCAGCGGGGCGGGAAGAGGTTTAGAGACCCAGTACTTC. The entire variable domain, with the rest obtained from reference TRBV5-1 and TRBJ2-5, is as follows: KAGVTQTPRYLIKTRGQQVTLSCSPISGHRSVSWYQQTPGQGLQFLFEYFSETQRNKGNFPGRFSGRQFSNSRSEMNVSTLELGDSALYLCASSGAGRGLETQYFGPGTRLLVL.